The 7 T cell receptor beta chains presented below share a single source sample, sequenced in a study of cytomegalovirus exposure and HLA in healthy donors. Some clones are missing from TCRdb's copy, which holds only in-frame ones; the method was immunoSEQ multiplex PCR. The sample shows roughly 56,000 clones, roughly 94% of them seen only once. The sequencing sample was made of PBMCs. These receptors were taken from a man younger than 35 in good health and CMV-seronegative.

The chain carries TRBV5-1 and TRBJ2-3, with 8 bases matching TRBD1. Per germline, CDR1 SGHRS and CDR2 YFSETQ. V dropped 5 bases and J dropped 4; count of bases not matched to a gene: 12. The CDR3 consists of 16 residues. The CDR3 bases are TGCGCCAGCAGGGAGGGACAGGCCAAGGCATCAGATACGCAGTATTTT. This codes for CASREGQAKASDTQYF.

In its sample, this clone was seen a few times. V gene TRBV6-5 combines with J gene TRBJ2-7, with 8 bases matching TRBD1. There are 13 residues in the CDR3. Germline V gene sequence: CDR1 MNHEY, CDR2 SVGAGI. V was clipped by 6 bases and J by 7 bases; unmatched bases: 8. The CDR3 is CASRQTGAMEQYF. CDR3 nucleotides: TGTGCCAGCAGGCAGACAGGGGCAATGGAGCAGTACTTC.

This sequence joins TRBV30 and TRBJ1-4; TRBD1 might be the D (5 bases). V lost 4 bases and J 2 bases, leaving 14 bases between the germline ends. CDR3 length: 15 residues. CDR1 and CDR2 (germline): GTSNPN, SVGIG (reference sequence). In DNA form, the CDR3 reads TGTGCCTGGAAGGACACCCCCAGGACTAATGAAAAACTGTTTTTT. Translated, it gives CAWKDTPRTNEKLFF.

The chain is built from TRBV4-1 and TRBJ1-4; TRBD1 agrees at 7 bases. The CDR3 length is 15 residues. Germline CDR1 and CDR2: MGHRA and YSYEKL. Germline trimming cut 1 base from V and 4 bases from J; bases unmatched to any gene: 3. The CDR3 sequence is CASSQAGGINEKLFF. In DNA, the CDR3 is TGCGCCAGCAGCCAAGCAGGGGGTATTAATGAAAAACTGTTTTTT.

Only one count was recorded for this clone. The CDR3 sequence: CSVELLGELFF. The CDR3 DNA sequence: TGCAGCGTTGAACTCCTCGGGGAGCTGTTTTTT. V is TRBV29-1 and J is TRBJ2-2; D call uncertain. The CDR3 has 11 amino acids. The V and J ends lost 2 bases and 7 bases respectively, with 5 bases between them. Germline V gives CDR1 SQVTM, CDR2 ANQGSEA.

This clone was found a few times. The rearrangement joins TRBV19 to TRBJ1-2; the match to TRBD1 covers 11 bases. The CDR3 loop spans 17 amino acids. The germline CDR1 and CDR2 sequences are LNHDA and SQIVND (reference sequence). V lost 5 bases, J lost 6 bases, and 14 bases stayed unmatched. The CDR3 reads CASSPPDRGRLGDGYTF. The CDR3 DNA sequence: TGTGCCAGTAGTCCCCCGGACAGGGGGCGCCTAGGGGATGGCTACACCTTC.

V and J are TRBV5-1 and TRBJ2-5, with a possible D match to TRBD1 (6 bases). Between the trimmed V and J ends, which lost 4 bases and 1 base, there was a span of 17 bases. Germline V lookup: CDR1 SGHRS, CDR2 YFSETQ. The CDR3 extends over 16 amino acids. The CDR3, as DNA: TGCGCCAGCAGCCCTGGGACAAGTACTCGCCAAGAGACCCAGTACTTC. This gives the protein CASSPGTSTRQETQYF.